This is a list of T cell receptor beta chains from one sample in a study of OX40 agonist ivuxolimab in advanced cancers. The protocol was immunoSEQ multiplex PCR, while the TCRdb copy is restricted to in-frame clones and leaves out a portion. This repertoire shows some 80,000 clones, about 82% found once; its top ten account for 6.9%. This sample comprised CD4+ or CD8+ T cells sorted from blood, obtained in a trial of the OX40 agonist ivuxolimab. All receptors derive from an adult with an advanced solid tumor such as melanoma, head and neck, liver or kidney cancer. CDR3s include the opening cysteine and the closing phenylalanine or tryptophan. Each record gives: D gene, V gene, J gene, clone size, CDR3 protein, CDR3 DNA. A D gene is named only where the DNA matches it firmly. Clone size is stated in some rows and not others, as once, few, many or a class when expanded.

>.|TRBV5-5|TRBJ2-2|.
CASSFGLAGVNTGELFF
TGTGCCAGCAGCTTTGGGTTGGCGGGCGTTAACACCGGGGAGCTGTTTTTT
>.|TRBV7-3|TRBJ2-1|.
CASSTAGTASSYNEQFF
TGTGCCAGCAGCACGGCCGGGACGGCGAGCTCCTACAATGAGCAGTTCTTC
>TRBD1|TRBV9|TRBJ1-1|.
CASSGGSTGEREF
TGTGCCAGCAGCGGGGGGTCGACAGGGGAAAGGGAATTT
>TRBD1|TRBV6-6|TRBJ1-6|.
CASVPGTGNSPLHF
TGTGCCAGCGTCCCCGGGACAGGGAATTCACCCCTCCACTTT
>.|TRBV29-1|TRBJ2-6|.
CSVEVGSGANVLTF
TGCAGCGTTGAAGTCGGTTCTGGGGCCAACGTCCTGACTTTC
>.|TRBV9|TRBJ2-3|.
CASSGTDLRTDTQYF
TGTGCCAGCAGCGGGACAGACCTCCGCACAGATACGCAGTATTTT
>.|TRBV19|TRBJ1-5|few
CASSIRGRGSNQPQHF
TGTGCCAGTAGTATACGGGGGAGGGGGAGCAATCAGCCCCAGCATTTT
>.|TRBV5-1|TRBJ1-2|.
CASSLDFGGHTF
TGCGCCAGCAGCTTGGATTTTGGGGGCCACACCTTC
>TRBD2|TRBV11-2|TRBJ2-1|.
CASSSQREGLNEQFF
TGTGCCAGCAGCTCTCAGCGGGAGGGCCTGAATGAGCAGTTCTTC
>TRBD1|TRBV10-1|TRBJ1-1|.
CASSFDRGRTEAFF
TGCGCCAGCAGTTTCGACAGGGGGAGAACTGAAGCTTTCTTT
>.|TRBV2|TRBJ1-4|.
CASSSGPSDEKLFF
TGTGCCAGCAGTTCCGGGCCCTCCGATGAAAAACTGTTTTTT
>TRBD1|TRBV19|TRBJ2-3|.
CASSPRTGTTDTQYF
TGTGCCAGTAGTCCCCGGACAGGGACAACAGATACGCAGTATTTT
>TRBD1|TRBV30|TRBJ1-1|few
CAWRRTGKNTEAFF
TGTGCCTGGAGGCGGACAGGGAAGAACACTGAAGCTTTCTTT
>.|TRBV9|TRBJ2-2|.
CASSAANTGELFF
TGTGCCAGCAGCGCCGCGAACACCGGGGAGCTGTTTTTT
>TRBD1|TRBV7-2|TRBJ1-2|.
CASSYRRTGNYGYTF
TGTGCCAGCAGTTACCGAAGGACAGGGAACTATGGCTACACCTTC
>.|TRBV7-7|TRBJ2-5|.
CASSLGVSRRGLRETQYF
TGTGCTAGCAGCTTAGGAGTCTCGCGGCGGGGGCTCAGGGAGACCCAGTACTTC
>TRBD1|TRBV30|TRBJ1-6|.
CAWSTTGTGIYSPLHF
TGTGCCTGGAGTACAACCGGGACAGGGATCTATTCACCCCTCCACTTT
>.|TRBV5-4|TRBJ2-7|.
CASSWTRSQLDF
TGTGCCAGCAGCTGGACGCGGTCGCAACTGGACTTC
>TRBD1|TRBV5-1|TRBJ1-1|.
CASSKTGVTYTEAFF
TGCGCCAGCAGCAAGACAGGGGTAACGTACACTGAAGCTTTCTTT
>.|TRBV5-8|TRBJ2-3|once
CASSTKDTQYF
TGTGCCAGCAGCACCAAGGATACGCAGTATTTT
>.|TRBV7-9|TRBJ1-3|.
CASGPQGAGNTIYF
TGTGCCAGCGGTCCTCAGGGCGCCGGAAACACCATATATTTT
>TRBD2|TRBV7-3|TRBJ2-2|.
CASSRNSGSGGTGELFF
TGTGCCAGCAGCCGCAATAGCGGGAGCGGTGGCACCGGGGAGCTGTTTTTT
>TRBD2|TRBV5-1|TRBJ2-7|few
CASSWTSGGAYEQYF
TGCGCCAGCAGCTGGACTAGCGGGGGGGCCTACGAGCAGTACTTC
>.|TRBV19|TRBJ2-7|.
CASKEVGGSSYEQYF
TGTGCCAGTAAGGAGGTTGGGGGGAGCTCCTACGAGCAGTACTTC
>TRBD1|TRBV6-5|TRBJ1-2|.
CASSSIGTGRGGYTF
TGTGCCAGCAGTTCCATCGGGACAGGGAGAGGTGGCTACACCTTC
>TRBD2|TRBV11-2|TRBJ2-7|.
CASSYTSGVSYEQYF
TGTGCCAGCAGCTACACTAGCGGGGTATCCTACGAGCAGTACTTC
>.|TRBV11-2|TRBJ2-7|.
CASSLGPTGYEQYF
TGTGCCAGCAGCTTAGGACCGACAGGCTACGAGCAGTACTTC
>.|TRBV5-8|TRBJ2-1|.
CASSPRQRPSYNEQFF
TGTGCCAGCAGCCCGAGACAGCGGCCCTCCTACAATGAGCAGTTCTTC
>.|TRBV7-9|TRBJ1-2|.
CASSLALGYTF
TGTGCCAGCAGCTTAGCGCTCGGCTACACCTTC
>.|TRBV11-2|TRBJ1-1|.
CASSLTAGDNTEAFF
TGTGCCAGCAGCTTAACCGCCGGAGACAACACTGAAGCTTTCTTT
>.|TRBV27|TRBJ2-7|.
CASSLLVGREQYF
TGTGCCAGCAGTTTATTAGTCGGACGCGAGCAGTACTTC
>.|TRBV5-1|TRBJ2-1|.
CASSLGVSSYNEQFF
TGCGCCAGCAGCTTGGGGGTAAGCTCCTACAATGAGCAGTTCTTC
>TRBD1|TRBV7-3|TRBJ2-3|.
CASSRTGGSTDTQYF
TGTGCCAGCAGCCGCACAGGGGGAAGCACAGATACGCAGTATTTT
>TRBD1|TRBV7-2|TRBJ2-7|.
CASSHGTGGTYEQYF
TGTGCCAGCAGCCATGGGACAGGGGGCACCTACGAGCAGTACTTC
>.|TRBV30|TRBJ2-5|once
CAWSGGLQETQYF
TGTGCCTGGAGCGGAGGTCTTCAAGAGACCCAGTACTTC
>.|TRBV7-8|TRBJ1-1|.
CASSFLFEAFF
TGTGCCAGCAGCTTTCTCTTTGAAGCTTTCTTT
>.|TRBV10-2|TRBJ2-5|.
CASSEAIKETQYF
TGCGCCAGCAGTGAGGCCATCAAAGAGACCCAGTACTTC
>.|TRBV2|TRBJ2-2|.
CASSVKNPRGSGTGELFF
TGTGCCAGCAGTGTCAAAAACCCCAGGGGAAGTGGCACCGGGGAGCTGTTTTTT
>.|TRBV9|TRBJ2-1|few
CASEKDYGYNEQFF
TGTGCCAGCGAAAAGGATTATGGGTACAATGAGCAGTTCTTC
>.|TRBV18|TRBJ2-3|.
CASSPGLGPRDTQYF
TGTGCCAGCTCACCGGGACTTGGCCCCAGGGATACGCAGTATTTT
>TRBD2|TRBV19|TRBJ2-2|.
CASSRGLAGNTGELFF
TGTGCCAGTAGTAGGGGACTAGCGGGGAACACCGGGGAGCTGTTTTTT
>.|TRBV6-1|TRBJ1-1|.
CASKKEMYTEAFF
TGTGCCAGCAAAAAGGAGATGTACACTGAAGCTTTCTTT
>TRBD1|TRBV5-4|TRBJ1-3|.
CASSLRGWTGSGNTIYF
TGTGCCAGCAGCTTGAGGGGCTGGACAGGCTCTGGAAACACCATATATTTT
>.|TRBV25-1|TRBJ1-1|.
CASKGHRGLGDTEAFF
TGTGCCAGCAAGGGACATAGGGGGTTGGGGGACACTGAAGCTTTCTTT
>.|TRBV6-5|TRBJ2-1|.
CASSRGDEQFF
TGTGCCAGCAGCAGGGGGGATGAGCAGTTCTTC
>TRBD1|TRBV4-1|TRBJ2-3|.
CASSQDLNFGTDTDTQYF
TGCGCCAGCAGCCAAGATTTAAATTTCGGGACAGACACAGATACGCAGTATTTT
>TRBD2|TRBV9|TRBJ2-7|once
CASSVSGSTFYEQYF
TGTGCCAGCAGCGTTAGCGGGAGTACGTTCTACGAGCAGTACTTC
>.|TRBV5-1|TRBJ2-3|.
CASSPSRGGGTDTQYF
TGCGCCAGCAGCCCCTCTCGGGGCGGCGGCACAGATACGCAGTATTTT
>.|TRBV19|TRBJ2-3|.
CASSLDGRDTQYF
TGTGCCAGTAGTCTCGACGGCCGCGATACGCAGTATTTT
>.|TRBV13|TRBJ1-4|.
CASSSQTGGEKLFF
TGTGCCAGCAGCTCCCAGACCGGCGGTGAAAAACTGTTTTTT
>.|TRBV2|TRBJ1-1|.
CASSRETGNTEAFF
TGTGCCAGCAGCAGAGAGACAGGGAACACTGAAGCTTTCTTT
>.|TRBV7-9|TRBJ1-1|many
CASSLSGTEAFF
TGTGCCAGCAGCTTATCGGGGACTGAAGCTTTCTTT
>TRBD1|TRBV7-8|TRBJ2-4|once
CASSLKVTGVLAKNIQYF
TGTGCCAGCAGCTTAAAGGTCACAGGGGTTCTAGCCAAAAACATTCAGTACTTC
>TRBD1|TRBV2|TRBJ1-4|.
CASAVPGRGEHRGDEKLFF
TGTGCCAGTGCCGTTCCCGGACGAGGGGAGCACAGGGGAGATGAAAAACTGTTTTTT
>TRBD2|TRBV7-2|TRBJ2-3|.
CASSLVSSGSTDTQYF
TGTGCCAGCAGCTTAGTGTCTAGCGGTTCCACAGATACGCAGTATTTT
>.|TRBV6-5|TRBJ1-4|.
CASSIFVGNEKLFF
TGTGCCAGCAGTATTTTCGTGGGCAATGAAAAACTGTTTTTT
>TRBD1|TRBV6-6|TRBJ2-1|.
CASSYSGTEYNEQFF
TGTGCCAGCAGTTACTCCGGGACAGAGTACAATGAGCAGTTCTTC